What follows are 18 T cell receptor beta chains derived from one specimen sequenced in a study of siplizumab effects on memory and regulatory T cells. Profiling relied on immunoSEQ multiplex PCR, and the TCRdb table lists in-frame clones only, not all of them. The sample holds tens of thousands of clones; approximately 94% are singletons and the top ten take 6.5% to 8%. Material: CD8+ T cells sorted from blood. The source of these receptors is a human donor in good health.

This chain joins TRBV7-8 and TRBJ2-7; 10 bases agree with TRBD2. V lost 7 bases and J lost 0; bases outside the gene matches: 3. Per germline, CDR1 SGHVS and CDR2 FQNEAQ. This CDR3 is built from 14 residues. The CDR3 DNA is TGTGCCAGCAAAGCTAGCGGGGGCTCCTACGAGCAGTACTTC. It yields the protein CASKASGGSYEQYF.

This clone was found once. DNA for the CDR3: TGTGCCAGCAGTTACTCCAGGGGCTCAACTAATGAAAAACTGTTTTTT. Translation gives CASSYSRGSTNEKLFF. The chain carries TRBV6-6 and TRBJ1-4; maybe TRBD1 (6 bases). The V end was cut by 0 bases, the J end by 0 bases, with 8 bases between. This CDR3 region has 16 residues. The germline V gene has CDR1 MNHNY and CDR2 SVGAGI (reference sequence).

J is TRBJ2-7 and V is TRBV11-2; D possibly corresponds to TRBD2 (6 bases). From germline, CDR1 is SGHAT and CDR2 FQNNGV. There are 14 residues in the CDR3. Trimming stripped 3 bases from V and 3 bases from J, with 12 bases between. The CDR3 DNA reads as TGTGCCAGCAGCTTCACGGGACTCAGCTACGAGCAGTACTTC. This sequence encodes CASSFTGLSYEQYF.

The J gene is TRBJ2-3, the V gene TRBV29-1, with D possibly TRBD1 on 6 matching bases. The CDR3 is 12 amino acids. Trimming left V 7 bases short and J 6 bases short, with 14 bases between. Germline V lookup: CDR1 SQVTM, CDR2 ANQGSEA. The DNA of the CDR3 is TGCAGCGCCAGGACAGTTTGGGATACGCAGTATTTT. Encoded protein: CSARTVWDTQYF.

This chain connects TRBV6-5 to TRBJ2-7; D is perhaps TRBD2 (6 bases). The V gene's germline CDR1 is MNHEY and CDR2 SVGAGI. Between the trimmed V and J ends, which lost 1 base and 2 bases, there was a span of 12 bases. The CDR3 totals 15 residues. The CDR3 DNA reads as TGTGCCAGCAGTTACTGGAGACTAGGGACCTACGAGCAGTACTTC. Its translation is CASSYWRLGTYEQYF.

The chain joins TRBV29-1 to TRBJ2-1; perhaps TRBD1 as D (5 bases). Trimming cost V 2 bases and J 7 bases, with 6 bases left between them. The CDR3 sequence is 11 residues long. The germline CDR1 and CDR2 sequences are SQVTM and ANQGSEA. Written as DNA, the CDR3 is TGCAGCGTTGAACAGGGAAATGAGCAGTTCTTC. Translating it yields CSVEQGNEQFF.

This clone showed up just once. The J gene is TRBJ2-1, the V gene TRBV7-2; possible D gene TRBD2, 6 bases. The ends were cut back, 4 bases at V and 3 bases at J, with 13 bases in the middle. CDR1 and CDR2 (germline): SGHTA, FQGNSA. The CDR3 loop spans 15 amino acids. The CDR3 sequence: CASSYSSGDYNEQFF. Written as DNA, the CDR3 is TGTGCCAGCAGCTACAGTTCGGGAGACTACAATGAGCAGTTCTTC.

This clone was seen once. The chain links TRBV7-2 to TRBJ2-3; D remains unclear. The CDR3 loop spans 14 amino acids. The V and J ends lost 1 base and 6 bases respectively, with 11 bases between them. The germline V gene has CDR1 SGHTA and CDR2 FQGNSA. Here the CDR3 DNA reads TGTGCCAGCAGCTTAGGAGTTCTTCCGGATACGCAGTATTTT. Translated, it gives CASSLGVLPDTQYF.

CDR3 bases: TGTGCCAGCAGTTTATGGGGTGCAGCCAATCAGCCCCAGCATTTT. The encoded protein is CASSLWGAANQPQHF. The V and J genes are TRBV27 and TRBJ1-5, with unresolved D. This CDR3 has 15 residues. Looked up from germline, CDR1 is MNHEY and CDR2 is SMNVEV (reference sequence). Trimming removed 1 base from V and 3 bases from J, with 10 bases in between.

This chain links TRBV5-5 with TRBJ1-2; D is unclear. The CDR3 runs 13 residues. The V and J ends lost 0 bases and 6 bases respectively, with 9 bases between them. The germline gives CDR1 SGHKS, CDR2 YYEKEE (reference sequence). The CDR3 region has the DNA TGTGCCAGCAGCTTGGTGACGGAGGATGGCTACACCTTC. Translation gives CASSLVTEDGYTF.

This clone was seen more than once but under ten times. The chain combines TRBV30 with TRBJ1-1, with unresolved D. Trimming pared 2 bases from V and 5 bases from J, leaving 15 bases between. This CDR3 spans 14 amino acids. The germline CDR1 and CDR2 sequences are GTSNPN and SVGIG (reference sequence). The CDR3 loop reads CAWSPRREITEAFF. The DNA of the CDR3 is TGTGCCTGGAGTCCGAGAAGGGAGATAACTGAAGCTTTCTTT.

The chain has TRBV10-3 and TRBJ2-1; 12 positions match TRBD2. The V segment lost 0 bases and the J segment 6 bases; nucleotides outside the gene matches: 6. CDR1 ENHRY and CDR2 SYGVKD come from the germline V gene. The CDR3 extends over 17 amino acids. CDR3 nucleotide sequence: TGTGCCATCAGTGAGTCCCAAAGACTAGCGGGAGCCAATGAGCAGTTCTTC. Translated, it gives CAISESQRLAGANEQFF.

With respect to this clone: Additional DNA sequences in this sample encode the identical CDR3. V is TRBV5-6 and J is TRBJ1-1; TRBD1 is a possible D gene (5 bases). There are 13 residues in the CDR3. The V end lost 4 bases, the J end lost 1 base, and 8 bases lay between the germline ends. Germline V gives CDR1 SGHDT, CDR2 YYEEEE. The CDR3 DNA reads TGTGCCAGCAGCCTCGGGGGGAACACTGAAGCTTTCTTT. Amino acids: CASSLGGNTEAFF. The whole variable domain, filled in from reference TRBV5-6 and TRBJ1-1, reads DAGVTQSPTHLIKTRGQQVTLRCSPKSGHDTVSWYQQALGQGPQFIFQYYEEEERQRGNFPDRFSGHQFPNYSSELNVNALLLGDSALYLCASSLGGNTEAFFGQGTRLTVV.

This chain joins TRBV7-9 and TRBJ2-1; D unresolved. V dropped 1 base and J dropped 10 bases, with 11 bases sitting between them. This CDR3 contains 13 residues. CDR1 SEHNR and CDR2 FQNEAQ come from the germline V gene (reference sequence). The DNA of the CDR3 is TGTGCCAGCAGCTTAGAGTTCCATCCCGAGCAGTTCTTC. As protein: CASSLEFHPEQFF.

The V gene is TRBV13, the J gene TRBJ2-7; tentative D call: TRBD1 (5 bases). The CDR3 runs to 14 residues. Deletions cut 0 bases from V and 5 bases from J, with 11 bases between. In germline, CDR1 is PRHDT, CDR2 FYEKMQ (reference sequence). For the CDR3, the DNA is TGTGCCAGCAGCTTAGGCCAGGGTGCCGACGAGCAGTACTTC. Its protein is CASSLGQGADEQYF.

This chain's CDR3 is CASSQTRAGGWEQYF. The CDR3 nucleotides are TGCGCCAGCAGCCAAACCCGAGCGGGAGGATGGGAGCAGTACTTC. The chain couples TRBV4-3 to TRBJ2-7; the match to TRBD2 covers 9 bases. The V gene's germline CDR1 is LGHNA and CDR2 YSLEER. With 2 bases clipped from V and 7 bases from J, the junction kept 9 bases outside the gene matches. This CDR3 spans 15 amino acids.

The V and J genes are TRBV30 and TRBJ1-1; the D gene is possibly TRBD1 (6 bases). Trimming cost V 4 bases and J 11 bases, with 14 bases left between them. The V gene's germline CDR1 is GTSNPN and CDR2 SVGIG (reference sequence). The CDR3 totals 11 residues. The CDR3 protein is CAWMPAGAAFF. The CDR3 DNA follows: TGTGCCTGGATGCCGGCGGGGGCGGCTTTCTTT.

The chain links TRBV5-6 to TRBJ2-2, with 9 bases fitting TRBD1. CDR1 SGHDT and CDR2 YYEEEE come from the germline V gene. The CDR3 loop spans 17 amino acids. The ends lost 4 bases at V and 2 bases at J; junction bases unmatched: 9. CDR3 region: CASSPSPGQGNTGELFF. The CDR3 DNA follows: TGTGCCAGCAGCCCTTCCCCGGGACAGGGAAACACCGGGGAGCTGTTTTTT.